The 8 T cell receptor beta chains below come from one sample, sequenced in a study of CD8 T cells in Susac syndrome. RNA was extracted with the RNeasy kit, and a quantity of roughly 0.5 to 1 ug was reverse transcribed using random hexamers. TCRdb fed the immunoSEQ multiplex PCR reads into MiXCR, producing one record per CDR3 protein. The sample contains over 150,000 distinct CDR3 sequences, 95% to 97% of which appear only once. The sample taken for sequencing was CD4+ T cells from PBMCs. The receptors shown here come from a human donor with Susac syndrome.

This chain uses TRBV7-2 with TRBJ1-4; D is unresolved. This CDR3 contains 15 residues. Germline loops: CDR1 SGHTA, CDR2 FQGNSA. V gave up 7 bases and J gave up 5 bases, with 17 bases separating them. The CDR3 DNA reads TGTGCCAGCACCTCATCTTCCTCCCGAAATGAAAAACTGTTTTTT. Translated, it gives CASTSSSSRNEKLFF.

The chain is built from TRBV29-1 and TRBJ2-3; D tentatively fits TRBD1 or TRBD2 (5 bases each). From germline, CDR1 is SQVTM and CDR2 ANQGSEA. Trimming stripped 8 bases from V and 2 bases from J, with 11 bases between. The CDR3 is 12 residues long. The CDR3 spells CSIRDLTDTQYF. Here the CDR3 DNA reads TGCAGCATTCGGGACCTCACAGATACGCAGTATTTT.

This chain links TRBV28 with TRBJ2-7, with a weak D call TRBD1 (5 bases). The CDR3 spans 15 residues. Trimming stripped 3 bases from V and 2 bases from J, with 14 bases between. CDR1 is MDHEN, CDR2 SYDVKM, per germline. The CDR3 DNA follows: TGTGCCAGCAGTTTCTCAGGGATCCTAACCTACGAGCAGTACTTC. This translates into CASSFSGILTYEQYF.

The V gene is TRBV29-1, the J gene TRBJ2-1; TRBD1 matches at 11 bases. The length of the CDR3 is 14 residues. The V gene end was trimmed by 4 bases and the J gene end by 6 bases; junction bases not matched to a gene: 5. CDR1 is SQVTM, CDR2 ANQGSEA, per germline. The CDR3 DNA follows: TGCAGCGTTGTGGGGGGGACAGGGGGCAATGAGCAGTTCTTC. Translated: CSVVGGTGGNEQFF.

The gene calls are TRBV3-1 and TRBJ2-6, with D possibly matching TRBD2 (5 bases). This CDR3 spans 17 amino acids. V was clipped by 1 base and J by 0 bases, with 10 bases between them. From germline, CDR1 is LGHDT and CDR2 YNNKEL (reference sequence). The CDR3 here is CASSQVRGVSGANVLTF. For the CDR3, the DNA is TGTGCCAGCAGCCAAGTCCGGGGAGTCTCTGGGGCCAACGTCCTGACTTTC.

The V gene is TRBV29-1, the J gene TRBJ1-1, with 9 bases identical to TRBD1. The J segment lost 7 bases and the V segment lost 6 bases, leaving 9 bases of the junction unmatched. The CDR3 consists of 13 residues. The germline V gene encodes CDR1 SQVTM and CDR2 ANQGSEA. Written as DNA, the CDR3 is TGCAGCGTGGTCGGGACAGGGAGCTTTGAAGCTTTCTTT. Translated: CSVVGTGSFEAFF.

This clonotype appeared once. J is TRBJ1-2 and V is TRBV20-1; D perhaps matches TRBD1 (5 bases). Germline CDR1 is DFQATT and CDR2 is SNEGSKA (reference sequence). Trimming removed 1 base at V and 8 bases at J, with 20 bases between. The CDR3 totals 15 residues. In DNA, the CDR3 is TGCAGTGCTAGAGGGGACGGACCCTCAACGGGCGGCTACACCTTC. This gives the protein CSARGDGPSTGGYTF.

Points on this clonotype: The junction departs from the called germline gene at one end, perhaps through a read error. The V call is TRBV24-1, the J call TRBJ2-4; D tentatively fits TRBD1 or TRBD2 (6 bases each). The CDR3 covers 11 residues. Germline V lookup: CDR1 KGHDR, CDR2 SFDVKD. For the CDR3, the DNA is TGTGCCACCAGTGATTACGGGGGCGCAAACTTC. Amino acid sequence: CATSDYGGANF.